A single sample is the source of the 18 T cell receptor beta chains below, sequenced in a study of prognosis after radiotherapy for stage I lung cancer (dated by TCRdb to the early 2020s). Sequencing used an Illumina HiSeq 3000. The TCR beta CDR3 region was amplified from genomic DNA by two rounds of multiplex PCR. In the first round of PCR, primers specific to each TRBV and TRBJ gene were used, and the primer sequences are filed in Chinese patent CN105087789A. The public reads were quality trimmed at Q25 with fastp and then assembled into clones with MiXCR by TCRdb, keeping productive beta chains. Rows with a matching CDR3 protein are joined into one entry that keeps the most common DNA and genes. Across this sample there are more than 10,000 distinct CDR3 sequences, with over 35% seen only once. The ten largest clones take up about 50% of the sample. Sample: PBMCs, taken before or after stereotactic body radiation therapy (not recorded which). These receptors were taken from a donor aged 50 or older with non-small cell lung cancer.

Here the CDR3 reads CASSDRTSVVPNEQFF. DNA of the CDR3: TGTGCCAGCAGTGACCGGACTAGCGTAGTTCCAAATGAGCAGTTCTTC. The rearrangement uses TRBV6-4 and TRBJ2-1; TRBD2 matches 9 bases. Trimming at V came to 2 bases and at J to 7 bases, leaving 9 bases not matched to a gene. Per the germline V gene, CDR1 is MRHNA and CDR2 is SNTAGT. The CDR3 has 16 amino acids.

In this sample, this clonotype turned up once. J is TRBJ2-1 and V is TRBV27; TRBD2 matches at 10 bases. Germline lookup yields CDR1 MNHEY and CDR2 SMNVEV (reference sequence). The junction had 13 bases not matched to a gene; V was cut back by 5 bases and J by 9 bases. This CDR3 spans 16 amino acids. CDR3 coding DNA: TGTGCCAGCAGTCCTGCTACTGCTAGCGGGAGCAGTGAGCAGTTCTTC. Its protein product is CASSPATASGSSEQFF.

This clonotype was counted at least ten times. J is TRBJ2-3 and V is TRBV28, with 11 bases identical to TRBD2. The CDR3 has 14 residues. V lost 10 bases and J lost 3; bases outside the gene matches: 6. The germline V gene has CDR1 MDHEN and CDR2 SYDVKM. The CDR3 here is CATIAGGSTDTQYF. In DNA, the CDR3 is TGTGCCACCATAGCGGGGGGGAGTACAGATACGCAGTATTTT.

This clonotype was recorded only once. This likely traces to a read error, being one base from a far larger clone. This rearrangement joins TRBV6-4 to TRBJ2-1; the match to TRBD2 covers 7 bases. Trimming took 5 bases from V and 6 from J; bases not matched to a gene: 10. Germline V gene data show CDR1 as MRHNA and CDR2 as SNTAGT. The CDR3 totals 15 residues. This CDR3 reads CASSYPGGSVNEQFF. In DNA form, the CDR3 reads TGTGCCAGCAGTTACCCTGGCGGGAGCGTCAATGAGCAGTTCTTC.

The chain employs TRBV27 and TRBJ1-5, with unresolved D. This CDR3 is 14 amino acids long. Germline V CDR1 and CDR2: MNHEY, SMNVEV (reference sequence). The V end lost 5 bases, the J end lost 10 bases, and 18 bases lay between the germline ends. The CDR3 DNA reads as TGTGCCAGCAGTATCCGCGACTGTGGCTATCCCCAGCATTTT. Translated: CASSIRDCGYPQHF.

This clonotype was observed at least ten times. The V call is TRBV6-1, the J call TRBJ2-1; D tentatively reads TRBD1 or TRBD2 (5 bases each). With 6 bases removed from V and 0 bases from J, the gap between germline ends came to 9 bases. The germline V gene has CDR1 MNHNS and CDR2 SASEGT. This CDR3 contains 14 residues. The chain's CDR3 is CASRRGVSYNEQFF. The CDR3 DNA follows: TGTGCCAGCAGAAGAGGGGTCTCCTACAATGAGCAGTTCTTC.

This clonotype was detected many times. The CDR3 nucleotides read TGTGCCAGCAGACCGAGACCGGGCTATGGCTACACCTTC. It codes for CASRPRPGYGYTF. The chain has TRBV6-1 and TRBJ1-2; D is uncertain. This CDR3 is built from 13 residues. Per germline, CDR1 MNHNS and CDR2 SASEGT. V was cut by 6 bases and J by 4 bases, with 12 bases left in between.

Regarding this clonotype: This may be a read error, as it is one base from a much larger clone. CDR3 coding DNA: TGTGCCAGTAGTACCCGGGCAGGGGGCTATGGCTACACCTTC. The encoded protein is CASSTRAGGYGYTF. The chain couples TRBV19 to TRBJ1-2, with TRBD1 matching 7 bases. The CDR3 contains 14 residues. CDR1 and CDR2 (germline): LNHDA, SQIVND (reference sequence). V lost 4 bases and J lost 4; bases outside the gene matches: 6.

In the case of this clonotype: Just one base apart from a much larger clone, this may be a read error. The rearrangement joins TRBV15 to TRBJ1-1; D not certain. Germline V gene data show CDR1 as LNHNV and CDR2 as YYDKDF (reference sequence). The CDR3 is 16 amino acids. CDR3 amino acids: CATSRDLIGRGDEALF. The CDR3 DNA reads as TGTGCCACCAGCAGAGATTTGATAGGCAGAGGCGATGAAGCTCTCTTT.

Note on this clonotype: Because the CDR3 is missing its conserved closing phenylalanine or tryptophan, this is likely a read error. This rearrangement joins TRBV6-1 to TRBJ2-5; D may be TRBD1 or TRBD2 (6 bases each). With 6 bases removed from V and 1 base from J, the gap between germline ends came to 15 bases. This CDR3 spans 15 amino acids. The V gene's germline CDR1 is MNHNS and CDR2 SASEGT. CDR3 bases: TGTGCCAGCAGGGCTGAGGGGGGTTTCCAAGAGACCCAGTACCTC. This gives the protein CASRAEGGFQETQYL.

This clonotype showed up many times. A much larger clone differs from this one at a single base, so this may be a read error. This rearrangement joins TRBV12-3 or TRBV12-4 to TRBJ2-5; D not resolved. The V end was cut by 5 bases, the J end by 3 bases, with 19 bases between. This CDR3 is 16 amino acids long. Here the CDR3 reads CASSVATWTYEETQYF. The CDR3 DNA follows: TGTGCCAGCAGTGTCGCCACCTGGACGTACGAAGAGACCCAGTACTTC.

This rearrangement joins TRBV11-3 to TRBJ2-3; 11 bases line up with TRBD2. Germline V CDR1 and CDR2: SGHNT, YENEEA. The CDR3 covers 19 residues. V lost 3 bases and J lost 2; bases outside the gene matches: 13. CDR3 DNA: TGTGCCAGCAGCTTCCACACAGAGGGACTAGCGGAGAACACAGATACGCAGTATTTT. This gives the protein CASSFHTEGLAENTDTQYF.

This clonotype was recorded many times. This rearrangement joins TRBV12-5 to TRBJ1-2, with 9 nucleotides matching TRBD1. The germline V gene encodes CDR1 LGHNT and CDR2 FRNRAP. CDR3 length equals 14 residues. V lost 7 bases, J lost 5 bases, and 8 bases stayed unmatched. The DNA of the CDR3 is TGTGCTAGTGACAAGACAGGGGGTGGTTATGGCTACACCTTC. This sequence encodes CASDKTGGGYGYTF.

This clonotype was counted a few times. This sequence joins TRBV20-1 and TRBJ1-6, with D possibly TRBD1 on 6 matching bases. Per the germline V gene, CDR1 is DFQATT and CDR2 is SNEGSKA (reference sequence). V lost 6 bases and J 1 base, leaving 13 bases between the germline ends. The CDR3 is 15 residues long. This chain's CDR3 is CSAPDRRSYNSPLHF. The CDR3, as DNA: TGCAGTGCGCCGGACAGAAGATCCTATAATTCACCCCTCCACTTT.

The sample holds many counts of this clonotype. V is TRBV6-4 and J is TRBJ2-1; D perhaps matches TRBD1 (6 bases). Germline CDR1 MRHNA, CDR2 SNTAGT. The ends were cut back, 4 bases at V and 4 bases at J, with 11 bases in the middle. There are 14 residues in the CDR3. CDR3 residues: CASSASDSYNEQFF. CDR3 nucleotides: TGTGCCAGCAGTGCGTCGGACAGTTACAATGAGCAGTTCTTC.

The chain couples TRBV7-2 to TRBJ1-2; D is uncertain. The germline V gene has CDR1 SGHTA and CDR2 FQGNSA. This CDR3 comprises 14 residues. Trimming removed 1 base from V and 4 bases from J, with 10 bases in between. CDR3 coding DNA: TGTGCCAGCAGCTTAGGGGCCATCTTCTATGGCTACACCTTC. Its protein product is CASSLGAIFYGYTF.

This clonotype was observed many times. CDR3 bases: TGCAGTGTTACGATTCGGGGATTAGCCAAAAACATTCAGTACTTC. This gives the protein CSVTIRGLAKNIQYF. The chain joins TRBV20-1 to TRBJ2-4; possibly TRBD2 for D (5 bases). V lost 7 bases to trimming and J lost 0 bases, with 16 bases between them. The CDR3 sequence is 15 residues long. Germline V gives CDR1 DFQATT, CDR2 SNEGSKA (reference sequence).

This clonotype was detected ten times or more. The chain is built from TRBV6-1 and TRBJ2-5, with 10 bases aligning to TRBD2. CDR1 and CDR2 (germline): MNHNS, SASEGT. After removal of 4 bases from V and 5 bases from J, the junction contained 4 bases not matched to a gene. This CDR3 is 14 amino acids long. CDR3 nucleotide sequence: TGTGCCAGCAGTGCCATAGCGGGAGGCGAGACCCAGTACTTC. Translating gives CASSAIAGGETQYF.